The 16 T cell receptor beta chains below all came from one sample that was sequenced in a study of T cells in women clearing cervical HPV infection. The table came from immunoSEQ multiplex PCR; TCRdb's copy has only in-frame clones and leaves some out. Across tens of thousands of clones, the top ten clones capture 6.6% of the sample. Sample: blood buffy coat. These receptors were collected from a woman aged 18 to 75 with a cervical HPV16 infection that either progressed to CIN3+ or cleared (not recorded which).

Remarks on this clone: From the germline J gene comes the end of the CDR3, since the read stops 3 residues before it. This chain joins TRBV5-1 and TRBJ1-6; tentative D call: TRBD1 (5 bases). The CDR3 sequence is 15 residues long. Trimming cost V 2 bases and J 10 bases, with 16 bases left between them. Germline V gene data show CDR1 as SGHRS and CDR2 as YFSETQ. The covered CDR3 bases are TGCGCCAGCAGCTTACCAGGGAGTACGAGATCACCC. Translated, it gives CASSLPGSTRSP. The CDR3 in full is CASSLPGSTRSPLHF.

Worth noting for this clone: Read data end 3 residues before the CDR3 end; the end is taken from the germline J gene. The V gene is TRBV6-2 or TRBV6-3, the J gene TRBJ1-2; TRBD1 is a possible D gene (5 bases). V lost 6 bases and J 2 bases, leaving 10 bases between the germline ends. CDR1 MNHEY and CDR2 SVGEGT come from the germline V gene. CDR3 size: 13 residues. CDR3 sequence reads: CASRIQANYGYTF. The sequenced CDR3 bases are TGTGCCAGCAGAATACAGGCGAACTATGGC.

Turning to this clone: With the read ending 3 residues before the CDR3 end, the germline J gene is used to fill in that end. This chain connects TRBV20-1 to TRBJ1-5; D may be TRBD1 (6 bases). The CDR3 covers 19 residues. The germline CDR1 and CDR2 sequences are DFQATT and SNEGSKA (reference sequence). V shed 0 bases and J shed 0 bases, with 21 bases lying between them. The CDR3 protein is CSARDISGQTSYSNQPQHF. The CDR3 DNA, read in part, is TGCAGTGCTAGAGATATTTCAGGACAGACCTCTTATAGCAATCAGCCC.

In the case of this clone: From the germline J gene comes the end of the CDR3, since the read stops 3 residues before it. The V and J genes are TRBV20-1 and TRBJ2-5; D perhaps matches TRBD2 (6 bases). The V end lost 5 bases, the J end lost 3 bases, and 28 bases lay between the germline ends. Germline V CDR1 and CDR2: DFQATT, SNEGSKA (reference sequence). The CDR3 contains 18 residues. The CDR3 spells CSAGSHGVAAGGKETQYF. The CDR3 bases that were read are TGCAGTGCTGGGTCCCACGGGGTGGCAGCGGGCGGAAAAGAGACC.

Regarding this clone: The read comes to an end 3 residues before the CDR3 does, leaving the germline J gene to fill in the end. The J gene is TRBJ1-2, the V gene TRBV18; no clear D gene. This CDR3 contains 14 residues. CDR1 KGHSH and CDR2 LQKENI come from the germline V gene. The CDR3 loop reads CASSISGSGNDYTF. The CDR3 DNA, read in part, is TGTGCCAGCTCAATAAGCGGTAGCGGGAACGAC.

To note about this clone: The CDR3 end lies 3 residues beyond the end of the read and is filled in from the germline J gene. The sample contains more than one DNA sequence encoding this CDR3. This rearrangement joins TRBV19 to TRBJ1-3; D is possibly TRBD1 (5 bases). Trimming pared 8 bases from V and 0 bases from J, leaving 11 bases between. This CDR3 is 14 amino acids long. From germline, CDR1 is LNHDA and CDR2 SQIVND (reference sequence). The CDR3: CASRRAGSGNTIYF. The CDR3 DNA, read in part, is TGTGCCAGTCGCAGGGCCGGCTCTGGAAACACC.

Remarks on this clone: Coverage ceases 3 residues before the CDR3 finishes, and the germline J gene fills in the end. The chain is built from TRBV2 and TRBJ1-1, with 7 bases lining up with TRBD1. CDR1 and CDR2 (germline): SNHLY, FYNNEI. The V and J ends lost 5 bases and 3 bases, in that order; junction bases with no gene match: 3. This CDR3 contains 13 residues. The CDR3 sequence is CASSLDRDTEAFF. CDR3 bases read: TGTGCCAGCAGTCTTGACAGGGACACTGAA.

In the case of this clone: The sequence runs out 3 residues before the end of the CDR3; the remainder is reconstructed from the germline J gene. This rearrangement joins TRBV18 to TRBJ1-3; a weak D match, TRBD1 (5 bases). CDR1 is KGHSH and CDR2 is LQKENI in the germline V gene. Trimming shortened V by 6 bases and J by 3 bases, and 21 bases separated the two germline ends. This CDR3 comprises 17 residues. CDR3 in amino acids: CASSPTTVRLYGNTIYF. Partial CDR3 DNA: TGTGCCAGCTCCCCGACGACAGTTCGTCTTTATGGAAACACC.

A remark on this clone: Sequencing ends 3 residues short of the CDR3 end; the germline J gene provides the rest. The rearrangement uses TRBV7-9 and TRBJ2-3; D is undetermined. The length of the CDR3 is 15 residues. Germline CDR1 SEHNR, CDR2 FQNEAQ (reference sequence). CDR3 DNA, as far as it was read: TGTGCCAGCAGCGCCCTGGCAGAACGGGTGAAGACG. This encodes CASSALAERVKT. The complete CDR3 reads CASSALAERVKTQYF.

With regard to this clone: The observed sequence ends 3 residues before the CDR3 terminus, with the missing tail filled in from the germline J gene. The chain recombines TRBV7-9 with TRBJ2-1, with D hard to call. V lost 2 bases and J lost 7, with 9 bases in between. Germline-derived CDR1 and CDR2 are SEHNR and FQNEAQ (reference sequence). CDR3 length equals 13 residues. The part of the CDR3 DNA that was read is TGTGCCAGCAGCTTATTGCCAGTAAATGAG. It yields the protein CASSLLPVNE. The whole CDR3 sequence is CASSLLPVNEQFF.

Points on this clone: From the germline J gene comes the end of the CDR3, since the read stops 3 residues before it. V usage is TRBV29-1 and J usage is TRBJ2-5, with unresolved D. V was cut by 6 bases and J by 1 base, with 9 bases left in between. Germline values: CDR1 SQVTM, CDR2 ANQGSEA. The CDR3 consists of 12 residues. CDR3 bases read: TGCAGCGTGCGCCCCTTCCAAGAGACC. This gives the protein CSVRPFQET. The whole CDR3 protein reads CSVRPFQETQYF.

About this clone itself: The sequence runs out 3 residues before the end of the CDR3; the remainder is reconstructed from the germline J gene. The chain joins TRBV7-3 to TRBJ2-7; 13 positions agree with TRBD2. V shed 5 bases, J shed 6 bases, and the junction held 10 bases outside the gene matches. CDR1 and CDR2 (germline): SGHTA, FQGTGA. The CDR3 length is 16 residues. Here the CDR3 reads CASSRTGLAGVREQYF. The CDR3 DNA, read in part, is TGTGCCAGCAGCCGGACAGGACTAGCGGGAGTACGCGAG. The whole variable domain, filled in from reference TRBV7-3 and TRBJ2-7, reads GAGVSQTPSNKVTEKGKYVELRCDPISGHTALYWYRQSLGQGPEFLIYFQGTGAADDSGLPNDRFFAVRPEGSVSTLKIQRTERGDSAVYLCASSRTGLAGVREQYFGPGTRLTVT.

On this clone itself: The read stops 3 residues short of the end of the CDR3; the missing end is completed from the germline J gene. This chain links TRBV19 with TRBJ1-4; no reliable D call. CDR3 length: 18 amino acids. Per the germline V gene, CDR1 is LNHDA and CDR2 is SQIVND (reference sequence). The sequenced part of the CDR3 DNA is TGTGCCAGTAGTAAGAAGGCGGGGTCCTTCAGGAATAATTCACCA. It translates to CASSKKAGSFRNNSP. The whole CDR3 region reads CASSKKAGSFRNNSPLFF. The full variable domain, in which reference TRBV19 and TRBJ1-4 provide the parts outside the CDR3, is DGGITQSPKYLFRKEGQNVTLSCEQNLNHDAMYWYRQDPGQGLRLIYYSQIVNDFQKGDIAEGYSVSREKKESFPLTVTSAQKNPTAFYLCASSKKAGSFRNNSPLFFGSGTQLSVL.

Comments on this clone: Sequencing ends 3 residues short of the CDR3 end; the germline J gene provides the rest. V and J are TRBV6-2 or TRBV6-3 and TRBJ2-7, with D possibly called TRBD1 or TRBD2 (6 bases each). V lost 5 bases to trimming and J lost 3 bases, with 14 bases between them. Germline V CDR1 and CDR2: MNHEY, SVGEGT. The CDR3 length is 14 residues. Here the CDR3 reads CASSLQGGFYEQYF. CDR3 DNA, as far as it was read: TGTGCCAGCAGTCTACAGGGAGGTTTCTACGAG.

Comment on this clone: The read ends 3 residues before the CDR3 terminus; that terminus is restored from the germline J gene. The chain recombines TRBV2 with TRBJ2-1; 9 bases fit TRBD1. V shed 4 bases and J 7 bases; nucleotides not matched to a gene: 8. Germline assignment: CDR1 SNHLY and CDR2 FYNNEI. CDR3 length: 15 residues. This CDR3 reads CASSVGTGSFNEQFF. The part of the CDR3 DNA that was read is TGTGCCAGCAGTGTCGGGACAGGGTCTTTTAATGAG.

Comment on this clone: With the read ending 3 residues before the CDR3 end, the germline J gene is used to fill in that end. This chain links TRBV19 with TRBJ2-3; TRBD2 agrees at 14 bases. Germline V gene sequence: CDR1 LNHDA, CDR2 SQIVND (reference sequence). With 6 bases clipped from V and 6 bases from J, the junction kept 20 bases outside the gene matches. The CDR3 runs to 20 residues. The covered CDR3 bases are TGTGCCAGTAGACACCCGGGACTAGCGGGAGACAGGGCCCCGAGGGATACG. This translates into CASRHPGLAGDRAPRDT. The complete CDR3 reads CASRHPGLAGDRAPRDTQYF.